This T cell receptor (beta chain) is from a study of shared clonotypes between healthy human individuals (dated by TCRdb to 2020 to 2022). With regard to the full study: A couple of women and a few men aged 18 to 49 years were included in the cohort. To estimate repertoire size and how much clonotype sharing occurs between individuals, the study deeply sequenced the blood TCR repertoires of roughly 5 healthy adults. For each donor, CD4 naive and CD4 memory were each given three plates, CD8 naive was given two plates, and CD8 memory was given one plate. Each donor's leukapheresis produced roughly between roughly 0.85 and 9.5 billion PBMCs. Different laboratories and diverse techniques were used to prepare libraries and sequence TCR repertoires, to increase sequencing depth and limit assay-specific biases. Beyond this particular receptor, the publication reports: Compared with non-shared clonotypes, clonotypes shared by all four sorted-subset donors had higher generation probabilities. Based on pairwise subsampling, the degree of clonotype sharing among donors was expected to be affected by sequencing depth. Because the study included only a small number of donors, the genetic and exposure-history diversity represented was limited. Sampling was restricted to blood, and TCR repertoires in tissues likely differ from the TCR repertoires found in blood. Incomplete sequencing was indicated by rarefaction of sorted-subset datasets, despite the large sequencing depth. Naive subsets generally had larger estimated clonotype richness than memory subsets. Across a few donors, approximately 5% of naive CD4, 3% to 4% of naive CD8, under 2.5% of memory CD4, and approximately 0.4% of memory CD8 clonotypes were shared.

On this clone itself: This clone's antigen is unknown. Per-base qualities were not stored, and no clone one base away is much larger.

CD8 naive samples were CD45RO-negative cells positively selected for CCR7, giving a CD45RA+CCR7+ population that excluded TemRA cells. The donors were healthy, HIV-negative adults who had no recently reported acute infections or vaccinations. Only Caucasian adults living in Nashville, Tennessee, USA were represented among the donors. After blood collection by leukapheresis, PBMCs were isolated using Ficoll-Histopaque density gradient centrifugation and then cryopreserved in the vapor phase of liquid nitrogen. Analytical flow cytometry was used to check the purity and quantity of every magnetically sorted T cell population. Each sorted fraction had its genomic DNA isolated and then quantified by UV absorbance on a Nanodrop 2000c. From the cysteine up to the phenylalanine, the CDR3 has a length of 16 residues. Only the CDR3 part of the read is kept: 48 bases, read in frame from the first base. V and J are trimmed by 6 bases and 6 bases, and the gene matches miss 10 bases of the junction. The germline V gene (reference sequence) supplies CDR1 LNHNV and CDR2 YYDKDF.

TCR CDR3 regions were amplified from genomic DNA by multiplex PCR using the deep immunoSEQ assay. Genomic DNA extracted from each cell subset was distributed evenly over all wells of several immunoSEQ 96-well plates, and each plate served as one replicate. Each replicate PCR for sorted subsets received about 210 ng genomic DNA, equal to about 30,000 T cell genomes. Purified libraries were quantified with a Qubit 3.0 fluorometer, sized on a Bioanalyzer 2100, and re-quantified with the KAPA Library Quantification kit. Every immunoSEQ 96-well plate was sequenced on a dedicated single-read 150-cycle Illumina NextSeq 550 flow cell. Concerning the study's data processing: Because the immunoSEQ output included only junctional sequences and no quality scores, the filtering could not be the same as the filtering used for full-length reads. Sequences were annotated with PyIR, a Python wrapper for IgBLAST v1.9, using IMGT germline references to assign V/J genes and CDR3. Any read was removed if the V/J assignment was weak (E-value above 1e-6), the CDR3 was missing, or the read contained stop codons, out-of-frame junctions, or ambiguous translated residues. V3J clonotypes were defined by identical inferred V gene, J gene, and CDR3 amino acid sequence. The percentage overlap between two repertoires was calculated by dividing the number of shared unique clonotypes by the size of the smaller repertoire. RTK rarefaction, the Chao1 estimator, and Recon v2.1 estimates of unobserved clonotypes were used to assess repertoire richness. Generation probabilities for all TCRbeta clonotypes obtained by the gDNA method from a handful of donors were computed using OLGA. Held by TCRdb, this immuneACCESS table contains in-frame sequences only and omits some clones. Under half of the omission traces to an unresolved V gene where checked; the cause of the rest is unknown. V, J and clone size derive from that table, while D and trimming were established from the DNA sequence. This sample has around 560,000 clones in its table, and approximately 96% of those were observed once. Of the sample, about 0.11% falls within the top ten clones.

This sequence uses TRBV15 and TRBJ2-5; 13 of the junction bases match TRBD2. What was sequenced was naive CD8+ T cells sorted from blood. The sample's cell subset or site, from its label and the paper: CD45RA+CCR7+. This receptor was identified in a woman between 25 and 40 years old in good health. The DNA sequence follows: TGTGCCACCAGTGCAGGGACTAGCGGGATATCGAAGACCCAGTACTTC. Its coded protein is CATSAGTSGISKTQYF.